This TCR beta chain was found in a study of blood T cell repertoires in COVID-19. About the study: Nucleic acid was either cDNA or gDNA, and it came from T cells, B-cell-depleted T cells, or PBMCs.

Original analysis: Amplification of reference gene primers provided the estimated nucleated cell counts. Sequencing was performed with immunoSEQ multiplex PCR; in TCRdb, only in-frame clones are kept and a portion is missing. D and trimming were read from the DNA, whereas the V and J calls and clone size are those reported in that table. This table holds around 150,000 clones, approximately 90% found once. This clonotype was sampled from a woman aged 60-70 years with active or convalescent COVID-19. The specimen was peripheral blood.

The CDR3 coding sequence is TGTGCCAGCACCAGATCAGGTGGGAACACCATATATTTT. Residues: CASTRSGGNTIYF. V and J are TRBV12-3 or TRBV12-4 and TRBJ1-3; no firm D call. V was shortened by 7 bases and J by 7 bases, with 14 bases between the two germline ends. The CDR3 is 13 residues long.